This T cell receptor (beta chain) was obtained from a study of blood T cell repertoires in COVID-19. The wider study: Sources were T cells, B-cell-depleted T cells, or PBMCs; the material itself was cDNA or gDNA.

The repertoire was sequenced with immunoSEQ multiplex PCR; TCRdb's copy has only in-frame clones and lacks some. The sample carries a few hundred thousand clones, more than 75% recorded once. The CDR3 totals 16 residues. The V gene lost 6 bases and the J gene lost 6 bases, with 18 bases spanning the gap. Germline V lookup: CDR1 MNHEY, CDR2 SMNVEV (reference sequence). This clonotype was sampled from a human donor with acute or convalescent COVID-19. The donor label of this sample is uncertain. The V gene is TRBV27, the J gene TRBJ1-6; D is perhaps TRBD1 (6 bases). Sequencing was done on a sample of peripheral blood. In nucleotides, the CDR3 is TGTGCCAGCAGCCGGACCCAGGGGATGCGTAATTCACCCCTCCACTTT. Its protein is CASSRTQGMRNSPLHF.